This TCR beta chain emerged from a study of neoadjuvant anti-PD-1 for oral cavity cancer. Study at large: Patients mostly received three to four biweekly nivolumab doses at 3 mg/kg before surgery. Findings of the study overall: After neoadjuvant nivolumab, PBMC T cell clonality was significantly higher in non-responders than responders.

Concerning this clone itself: What it binds is unknown.

These oral cavity squamous cell carcinomas were HPV-negative and locally advanced. The V end lost 2 bases, the J end lost 7 bases, and 12 bases lay between the germline ends. The CDR3 is 13 residues long. Looked up from germline, CDR1 is GTSNPN and CDR2 is SVGIG (reference sequence). Using immunoSEQ multiplex PCR, the repertoire was profiled, and TCRdb retains in-frame clones only, with some absent. The sample has 12,000 to 15,000 clones, more than 65% seen once. V is TRBV30 and J is TRBJ1-5, with D possibly matching TRBD1 (6 bases). This specimen was PBMCs, taken before nivolumab (anti-PD-1) treatment. The sequence was obtained from a person aged 35-80 years with oral cavity squamous cell carcinoma. The CDR3 DNA follows: TGTGCCTGGAGTATACAGGGAACCCAGCCCCAGCATTTT. It yields the protein CAWSIQGTQPQHF. Together with reference TRBV30 and TRBJ1-5, the CDR3 gives the full variable domain: SQTIHQWPATLVQPVGSPLSLECTVEGTSNPNLYWYRQAAGRGLQLLFYSVGIGQISSEVPQNLSASRPQDRQFILSSKKLLLSDSGFYLCAWSIQGTQPQHFGDGTRLSIL.